The 19 T cell receptor beta chains below were found in one sample sequenced in a study of T cell repertoires in cytomegalovirus infection. TCRdb ran MiXCR on the reads and lists one entry per CDR3 protein. Among under 800,000 distinct CDR3 sequences, approximately 25% were seen once, and the ten largest hold 8%. Input material: CD8+ T cells from PBMCs. The receptors derive from a human donor in good health (CMV status not recorded). Some clones in this sample may be carry-over from other donors' samples.

In this sample, this clonotype turned up a few times. The chain employs TRBV12-3 or TRBV12-4 and TRBJ1-2, with D perhaps matching TRBD1 (5 bases). The CDR3 loop spans 16 amino acids. Trimming pared 4 bases from V and 0 bases from J, leaving 15 bases between. The CDR3 DNA follows: TGTGCCAGCAGTTGGGGTGGGGGGAGGGCTAACTATGGCTACACCTTC. Protein product: CASSWGGGRANYGYTF.

This clonotype was picked up a small number of times. This sequence joins TRBV28 and TRBJ2-1; 7 bases map to TRBD2. V lost 3 bases, J lost 6 bases, and 11 bases stayed unmatched. Looked up from germline, CDR1 is MDHEN and CDR2 is SYDVKM. CDR3 size: 16 residues. The CDR3 coding sequence is TGTGCCAGCAGTTTTCCCAGCGGGGTGATTTCCAATGAGCAGTTCTTC. It translates to CASSFPSGVISNEQFF. The full variable domain, rest sourced from reference TRBV28 and TRBJ2-1, is DVKVTQSSRYLVKRTGEKVFLECVQDMDHENMFWYRQDPGLGLRLIYFSYDVKMKEKGDIPEGYSVSREKKERFSLILESASTNQTSMYLCASSFPSGVISNEQFFGPGTRLTVL.

This clonotype was found many times. The chain combines TRBV28 with TRBJ1-5; D perhaps matches TRBD1 (5 bases). There are 16 residues in the CDR3. Trimming removed 3 bases from V and 1 base from J, with 13 bases in between. Per germline, CDR1 MDHEN and CDR2 SYDVKM. Here the CDR3 DNA reads TGTGCCAGCAGTTTCGGCTGGGACGGAAGCAATCAGCCCCAGCATTTT. This sequence encodes CASSFGWDGSNQPQHF.

This clonotype was counted only a few times. V usage is TRBV20-1 and J usage is TRBJ2-7; TRBD1 might be the D (5 bases). The V gene lost 3 bases and the J gene lost 7 bases, with 13 bases spanning the gap. CDR3 length equals 12 residues. Germline CDR1 DFQATT, CDR2 SNEGSKA (reference sequence). The CDR3 sequence: CSASRGMREQYV. CDR3 nucleotides: TGCAGTGCTAGTAGGGGAATGAGAGAGCAGTACGTC.

This rearrangement joins TRBV28 to TRBJ1-5, with D possibly TRBD1 on 5 matching bases. V was clipped by 2 bases and J by 6 bases, with 11 bases between them. Germline CDR1 reads MDHEN; CDR2 reads SYDVKM. The length of the CDR3 is 14 residues. Here the CDR3 DNA reads TGTGCCAGCAGTTTAAGCGGAGGGGTTCAGCCCCAGCATTTT. Translation: CASSLSGGVQPQHF.

J is TRBJ1-5 and V is TRBV20-1; 9 nucleotides match TRBD1. The ends lost 5 bases at V and 6 bases at J; junction bases unmatched: 2. Germline V gene sequence: CDR1 DFQATT, CDR2 SNEGSKA (reference sequence). This CDR3 is built from 12 residues. The CDR3 spells CSAWTGAQPQHF. The CDR3 DNA follows: TGCAGTGCTTGGACAGGGGCTCAGCCCCAGCATTTT.

The chain has TRBV29-1 and TRBJ1-2, with D possibly matching TRBD1 (6 bases). The V end lost 3 bases, the J end lost 1 base, and 15 bases lay between the germline ends. Germline CDR1 is SQVTM and CDR2 is ANQGSEA. The CDR3 loop spans 15 amino acids. The CDR3 spells CSVDQGQGSNYGYTF. CDR3 sequence (DNA): TGCAGCGTTGATCAGGGCCAGGGGAGTAACTATGGCTACACCTTC. Filled out from reference TRBV29-1 and TRBJ1-2, the complete variable domain reads SAVISQKPSRDICQRGTSLTIQCQVDSQVTMMFWYRQQPGQSLTLIATANQGSEATYESGFVIDKFPISRPNLTFSTLTVSNMSPEDSSIYLCSVDQGQGSNYGYTFGSGTRLTVV.

For the CDR3, the DNA is TGTGCCAGCAGCGTCGGGGACGGTTATGAGCAGTTCTTC. This codes for CASSVGDGYEQFF. The V and J genes are TRBV7-3 and TRBJ2-1; either TRBD1 or TRBD2 may fit D (5 bases each). The V gene's germline CDR1 is SGHTA and CDR2 FQGTGA. This CDR3 spans 13 amino acids. Trimming left V 5 bases short and J 8 bases short, with 13 bases between.

In this sample, this clonotype turned up a few times. This chain connects TRBV29-1 to TRBJ2-3; 7 bases are a match to TRBD2. CDR3 size: 13 residues. Germline V gene lookup returns CDR1 SQVTM and CDR2 ANQGSEA. V shed 6 bases, J shed 2 bases, and the junction held 5 bases outside the gene matches. The CDR3 protein is CSVKAGITDTQYF. The CDR3 nucleotides are TGCAGCGTGAAAGCGGGGATCACAGATACGCAGTATTTT.

As concerns this clonotype: The germline gene is not matched at one end of the junction; a read error may be the cause. The chain recombines TRBV10-3 with TRBJ2-7, with D uncertain. Germline-derived CDR1 and CDR2 are ENHRY and SYGVKD. CDR3 length equals 11 residues. The CDR3 DNA sequence: TGTGCCATCGGGGAAGCCTATGAGCAGTACTTC. Translated: CAIGEAYEQYF.

Concerning this clonotype: A clone one base away is much larger, so this may be a read error. The CDR3 ends on some other residue instead of the conserved phenylalanine or tryptophan, so this is likely a read error. No DNA is shown, since the ends of the CDR3 on it are uncertain; the CDR3 is the one TCRdb lists. The V call is TRBV7-2, the J call TRBJ2-3. Germline V lookup: CDR1 SGHTA, CDR2 FQGNSA. Including both end residues, the CDR3 is 13 amino acids long. The CDR3 is CASSLVAADLEYL.

The genes are TRBV18 and TRBJ2-7; D gene uncertain. V lost 0 bases and J lost 0, with 6 bases in between. Germline V lookup: CDR1 KGHSH, CDR2 LQKENI. The CDR3 sequence is 14 residues long. The DNA for the CDR3 is TGTGCCAGCTCACCACCCACAGTCTCCTACGAGCAGTACTTC. Amino acid sequence: CASSPPTVSYEQYF.

The chain uses TRBV20-1 and TRBJ2-1; 11 bases align to TRBD2. The trim removed 0 bases at V and 12 bases at J, leaving 7 bases unmatched. The CDR3 has 14 amino acids. Germline lookup yields CDR1 DFQATT and CDR2 SNEGSKA (reference sequence). CDR3 in amino acids: CSARDGSGTSGQFF. In DNA, the CDR3 is TGCAGTGCTAGAGATGGCTCCGGGACTAGCGGGCAGTTCTTC.

This clonotype was picked up a small number of times. CDR3 protein: CASRTKNQPQHF. CDR3 nucleotides: TGTGCCAGCAGGACAAAAAATCAGCCCCAGCATTTT. The V gene is TRBV25-1, the J gene TRBJ1-5, with D hard to call. Germline assignment: CDR1 MGHDK and CDR2 SYGVNS. This CDR3 is built from 12 residues. V was pared by 6 bases and J by 4 bases, with 7 bases between.

J is TRBJ2-1 and V is TRBV27, with D possibly TRBD1 on 5 matching bases. V lost 6 bases and J lost 2, with 11 bases in between. Germline-derived CDR1 and CDR2 are MNHEY and SMNVEV (reference sequence). CDR3 length: 14 amino acids. CDR3 nucleotides: TGTGCCAGCAGCCTAGGGGCCCCCTACAATGAGCAGTTCTTC. This codes for CASSLGAPYNEQFF.

As to this clonotype: Sequence at one end of the junction differs from germline and may be a read error. The J gene is TRBJ2-1, the V gene TRBV3-1, with D perhaps TRBD1 (6 bases). CDR3 size: 16 residues. Germline V gene data show CDR1 as LGHDT and CDR2 as YNNKEL (reference sequence). The CDR3 DNA sequence: TGTGCCAGCTGCCACCCGGGACACGGCTCCTACAATGAGCAGTTCTTC. Protein sequence: CASCHPGHGSYNEQFF.

The chain combines TRBV23-1 with TRBJ2-3; D tentatively reads TRBD1 or TRBD2 (7 bases each). TRBV23-1 is annotated as an ORF whose role is uncertain. V dropped 4 bases and J dropped 2 bases, with 16 bases sitting between them. The CDR3 is 16 residues long. The CDR3 DNA reads TGCGCCAGCAGTCGGGAGGGGGCGCGGATCACAGATACGCAGTATTTT. Protein product: CASSREGARITDTQYF.

Ten or more counts support this clonotype. The chain employs TRBV7-6 and TRBJ1-5; perhaps TRBD1 as D (5 bases). There are 14 residues in the CDR3. Trimming left V 5 bases short and J 4 bases short, with 12 bases between. CDR1 SGHVS and CDR2 FNYEAQ come from the germline V gene. CDR3 region: CASSPEPGNQPQHF. As DNA, the CDR3 is TGTGCCAGCAGCCCTGAACCAGGGAATCAGCCCCAGCATTTT. The whole variable domain, remainder taken from reference TRBV7-6 and TRBJ1-5, is GAGVSQSPRYKVTKRGQDVALRCDPISGHVSLYWYRQALGQGPEFLTYFNYEAQQDKSGLPNDRFSAERPEGSISTLTIQRTEQRDSAMYRCASSPEPGNQPQHFGDGTRLSIL.

This clonotype was seen many times. The chain is built from TRBV6-5 and TRBJ2-2; tentatively, D is TRBD1 (6 bases). The CDR3 has 15 residues. Germline CDR1 and CDR2: MNHEY and SVGAGI. The ends were cut back, 5 bases at V and 5 bases at J, with 15 bases in the middle. The CDR3 DNA is TGTGCCAGCAGTCCCTACAGGGTAGCGACCGGGGAGCTGTTTTTT. It specifies CASSPYRVATGELFF.